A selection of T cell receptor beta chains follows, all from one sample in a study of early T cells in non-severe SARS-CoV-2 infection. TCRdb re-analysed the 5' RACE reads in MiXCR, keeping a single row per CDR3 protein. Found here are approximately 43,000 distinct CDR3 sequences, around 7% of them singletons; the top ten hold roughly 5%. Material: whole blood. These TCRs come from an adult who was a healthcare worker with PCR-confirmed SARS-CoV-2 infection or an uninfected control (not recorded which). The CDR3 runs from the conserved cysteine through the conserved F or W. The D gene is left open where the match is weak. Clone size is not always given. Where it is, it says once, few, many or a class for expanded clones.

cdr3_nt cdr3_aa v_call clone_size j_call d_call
TGTGCCAGCAGCTTAGAATTCAGTGAAGCTTTCTTT CASSLEFSEAFF TRBV7-9 many TRBJ1-1 NA
TGTGCCAGCAGTTTATCGTGGGGCTCGGCTCTGAACACTGAAGCTTTCTTT CASSLSWGSALNTEAFF TRBV27 NA TRBJ1-1 NA
TGCGCCAGCAGCTTGGGCTCCCAGGGGGACGCTTCACCCCTCCACTTT CASSLGSQGDASPLHF TRBV5-1 few TRBJ1-6 TRBD1
TGTGCCAGCAGTCTCGGACAGGACAGAGGTTCGAATGAAAAACTGTTTTTT CASSLGQDRGSNEKLFF TRBV12-3/TRBV12-4 many TRBJ1-4 TRBD1
TGTGCCAGCTCACCGGTCGGTGCAGGGGGCGCTTCATGGGCACCCCTCCACTTT CASSPVGAGGASWAPLHF TRBV18 many TRBJ1-6 TRBD1
TGTGCCAGCAGCTTAGTTCAGGGGGCTAACTATGGCTACACCTTC CASSLVQGANYGYTF TRBV7-8 NA TRBJ1-2 TRBD1
TGTGCCAGCAGCGTAGGCATAGGGGGCAATCAGCCCCAGCATTTT CASSVGIGGNQPQHF TRBV9 NA TRBJ1-5 NA
TGCGCCAGCAGCCGGGACTTACGCACAGATACGCAGTATTTT CASSRDLRTDTQYF TRBV10-1 NA TRBJ2-3 NA
TGCAGCGTTGAAGCAGCGTACCAAGAGACCCAGTACTTC CSVEAAYQETQYF TRBV29-1 NA TRBJ2-5 NA
TGTGCCATCAGGGTTCTAAGTAATGGACTAGCCGAAGAGCAGTACTTC CAIRVLSNGLAEEQYF TRBV10-3 NA TRBJ2-7 TRBD2
TGTGCCAGCAGCAAAGGTTACCAAGAGACCCAGTACTTC CASSKGYQETQYF TRBV21-1 NA TRBJ2-5 NA
TGTGCCAGCAGTTTGCGTCCTCGAGAAGCACCCCTCCACTTT CASSLRPREAPLHF TRBV6-5 once TRBJ1-6 NA
TGTGCCAGCAGCCGAGAGGCAGGCGCCTACGAGCAGTACTTC CASSREAGAYEQYF TRBV7-9 many TRBJ2-7 NA
TGTGCCAGCAGCTTTGGCGCCCCGAATGAGCAGTTCTTC CASSFGAPNEQFF TRBV7-9 NA TRBJ2-1 NA
TGCGCCAGCAGCCAAGCCCTCGATGCGGAGCAGTTCTTC CASSQALDAEQFF TRBV4-1 NA TRBJ2-1 NA
TGCAGTGCTGCACCGCAAGTGGGGATCGGGGAGCTGTTTTTT CSAAPQVGIGELFF TRBV20-1 many TRBJ2-2 NA
TGTGCCAGCAGTGCAGACAGGCCCACCATCTATGGCTACACCTTC CASSADRPTIYGYTF TRBV6-1 few TRBJ1-2 NA
TGTGCCAGCAGCTCCGGGACAGGGTTAAATGGGCTGTTTTTT CASSSGTGLNGLFF TRBV12-3/TRBV12-4 many TRBJ2-2 TRBD1
TGTGCCAGCAGCTTAAGGCCTATTAGCTCCTACGAGCAGTACTTC CASSLRPISSYEQYF TRBV11-2 many TRBJ2-7 NA
TGTGCCAGCAGGGCACCAGGGAACCGTCCAGATACGCAGTATTTT CASRAPGNRPDTQYF TRBV12-3/TRBV12-4 NA TRBJ2-3 NA
TGTGCCAGCAGCACTCGGACAGGGGGCACCGGGGAGCTGTTTTTT CASSTRTGGTGELFF TRBV7-6 NA TRBJ2-2 TRBD1
TGTGCCAGCAGTTTAATGTCAGGGTTCAATCAGCCCCAGCATTTT CASSLMSGFNQPQHF TRBV12-3/TRBV12-4 many TRBJ1-5 NA
TGTGCCAGCAGTTTCGCTAGCCAGAGTGGTGATACGCAGTATTTT CASSFASQSGDTQYF TRBV6-6 few TRBJ2-3 NA
TGTGCCAGCAGTTTATACAGGGCGGGCAATCAGCCCCAGCATTTT CASSLYRAGNQPQHF TRBV27 few TRBJ1-5 NA
TGTGCCAGCAGCTTAGGGGCCCTAGCGGGGGGACAAGAGACCCAGTACTTC CASSLGALAGGQETQYF TRBV7-2 many TRBJ2-5 TRBD2
TGTGCCAGCAGTTTTTGGGACAGACAAGAGACCCAGTACTTC CASSFWDRQETQYF TRBV6-5 NA TRBJ2-5 TRBD1
TGCGCCAGCAGCGCCGGGTCCCTAAATCAGCCCCAGTATTTT CASSAGSLNQPQYF TRBV5-1 many TRBJ2-3 NA
TGTGCCAGCAGCCCCACTAGCGGGGGGGTGTACTTC CASSPTSGGVYF TRBV3-1 NA TRBJ2-7 TRBD2
TGTGCCAGCAGTTACTGGCCCTCAGGGGGCCTCGACTATGGCTACACCTTC CASSYWPSGGLDYGYTF TRBV6-5 few TRBJ1-2 TRBD1